Listed below are T cell receptor beta chains from one sample, sequenced in a study of blood T cell repertoires in COVID-19. The protocol was immunoSEQ multiplex PCR, while the TCRdb copy is restricted to in-frame clones and leaves out a portion. The sample includes some 160,000 clones, 88% seen only once; the top ten take 6.5% to 8.5%. Sequencing was done on a sample of PBMCs or T cells enriched from blood (not recorded which). These receptors came from a woman aged 45-59 years who had recovered from COVID-19. The CDR3 runs from the conserved cysteine through the conserved F or W. A D gene is named only where the DNA matches it firmly. Part of the rows lack a size; the others show once, few, many or a class for expanded clones.

j_gene	v_gene	abundance	d_gene	CDR3aa	CDR3nt
TRBJ2-7	TRBV19	-	TRBD2	CASSLGGTSGYEQYF	TGTGCCAGTAGTTTAGGGGGGACTAGCGGCTACGAGCAGTACTTC
TRBJ1-4	TRBV6-5	-	-	CASSSGRTEKLFF	TGTGCCAGCAGTTCTGGCAGAACCGAAAAACTGTTTTTT
TRBJ1-1	TRBV7-3	-	-	CASSLEGRIAEAFF	TGTGCCAGCAGCTTAGAGGGGAGGATCGCTGAAGCTTTCTTT
TRBJ2-7	TRBV11-2	-	-	CASSLDRLPKQYF	TGTGCCAGCAGCTTAGATCGGTTGCCCAAGCAGTACTTC
TRBJ2-5	TRBV5-1	-	-	CASSSYQETQYF	TGCGCCAGCAGCTCCTACCAAGAGACCCAGTACTTC
TRBJ2-3	TRBV24-1	-	-	CATSDPRWAQYF	TGTGCCACCAGTGACCCTAGGTGGGCGCAGTATTTT
TRBJ1-1	TRBV6-2/TRBV6-3	-	-	CASSYGGIRYTEAFF	TGTGCCAGCAGTTACGGGGGGATAAGGTACACTGAAGCTTTCTTT
TRBJ1-2	TRBV10-3	-	-	CAISGYYAHGYTF	TGTGCCATCAGTGGTTACTACGCTCATGGCTACACCTTC
TRBJ2-3	TRBV19	-	TRBD1	CASTRGTLLSTDTQYF	TGTGCCAGTACCAGGGGGACACTCCTCAGCACAGATACGCAGTATTTT
TRBJ1-1	TRBV9	-	TRBD1	CASSVADRVLDGTEAFF	TGTGCCAGCAGCGTAGCTGACAGGGTGTTGGATGGCACTGAAGCTTTCTTT
TRBJ1-1	TRBV5-1	-	-	CASSLGGGTEAFF	TGCGCCAGCAGCTTGGGAGGGGGCACTGAAGCTTTCTTT
TRBJ1-2	TRBV5-5	-	TRBD1	CASSLTSQGNYGYTF	TGTGCCAGCAGCTTGACGTCACAGGGGAACTATGGCTACACCTTC
TRBJ1-2	TRBV12-3/TRBV12-4	-	-	CASSLGLGGYTF	TGTGCCAGCAGTCTAGGACTAGGTGGCTACACCTTC
TRBJ1-1	TRBV5-1	-	-	CASREQHTEAFF	TGCGCCAGCCGCGAACAGCACACTGAAGCTTTCTTT
TRBJ2-2	TRBV15	-	TRBD1	CATSPQGAAGELFF	TGTGCCACCAGCCCTCAGGGGGCGGCCGGGGAGCTGTTTTTT
TRBJ2-1	TRBV7-2	-	TRBD1	CASSPPGQGPYNEQFF	TGTGCCAGCAGTCCGCCGGGACAGGGACCCTACAATGAGCAGTTCTTC
TRBJ1-2	TRBV7-9	-	-	CASSLGADYGYTF	TGTGCCAGCAGCTTAGGGGCAGACTATGGCTACACCTTC
TRBJ1-2	TRBV19	-	TRBD1	CASSTGQGGDYGYTF	TGTGCCAGTAGTACGGGACAGGGTGGGGACTATGGCTACACCTTC
TRBJ2-1	TRBV7-2	-	TRBD2	CASSLTSGLVSYNEQFF	TGTGCCAGCAGCCTTACTAGCGGCCTTGTCTCCTACAATGAGCAGTTCTTC
TRBJ2-5	TRBV15	-	TRBD2	CATSRPGTSGGETQYF	TGTGCCACCAGCAGACCCGGGACTAGCGGGGGAGAGACCCAGTACTTC
TRBJ1-2	TRBV6-5	-	-	CASSRGNYGYTF	TGTGCCAGCTCGAGAGGGAACTATGGCTACACCTTC
TRBJ1-2	TRBV21-1	-	-	CASSKEGDSSSYGYTF	TGTGCCAGCAGCAAAGAGGGGGACAGCTCTTCCTATGGCTACACCTTC
TRBJ2-1	TRBV29-1	-	TRBD2	CSVESPLAGFTNEQFF	TGCAGCGTTGAATCTCCCCTAGCGGGGTTTACGAATGAGCAGTTCTTC
TRBJ2-1	TRBV6-6	-	-	CASSYYKGGGGDEQFF	TGTGCCAGCAGTTATTATAAGGGCGGGGGCGGCGATGAGCAGTTCTTC
TRBJ1-1	TRBV6-2/TRBV6-3	-	TRBD1	CASSYAGGFEAFF	TGTGCCAGCAGTTACGCAGGGGGCTTTGAAGCTTTCTTT
TRBJ1-2	TRBV6-5	-	-	CASRPLGEGSGYTF	TGTGCCAGCAGGCCCCTCGGCGAGGGAAGCGGCTACACCTTC
TRBJ2-5	TRBV3-1/TRBV3-2	-	TRBD2	CASSQFGWVFSGAWETQYF	TGTGCCAGCAGCCAATTCGGGTGGGTGTTTAGCGGGGCCTGGGAGACCCAGTACTTC
TRBJ2-5	TRBV5-4	once	TRBD2	CASSPREGETQYF	TGTGCCAGCAGCCCCAGGGAGGGCGAGACCCAGTACTTC
TRBJ1-4	TRBV11-2	-	-	CASSLDLVGGNEKLFF	TGTGCCAGCAGCTTAGATCTGGTCGGCGGCAATGAAAAACTGTTTTTT
TRBJ1-1	TRBV3-1/TRBV3-2	few	-	CASSHLGRGRAEAFF	TGTGCCAGCAGCCATCTGGGCAGGGGAAGGGCTGAAGCTTTCTTT
TRBJ2-5	TRBV3-1/TRBV3-2	-	-	CASSTGGTGETQYF	TGTGCCAGCAGTACCGGGGGGACAGGAGAGACCCAGTACTTC
TRBJ1-1	TRBV6-2/TRBV6-3	-	-	CASSTPGRANTEAFF	TGTGCCAGCAGTACCCCCGGGAGGGCGAACACTGAAGCTTTCTTT
TRBJ1-4	TRBV19	-	-	CASSIGLRTSHEKLFF	TGTGCCAGTAGTATAGGTCTCCGGACTTCTCATGAAAAACTGTTTTTT
TRBJ1-2	TRBV27	-	-	CASHLQGRGYGYTF	TGTGCCAGCCATCTACAGGGTCGCGGCTATGGCTACACCTTC
TRBJ1-2	TRBV4-2	-	-	CASSQDLSFFGGYTF	TGTGCCAGCAGCCAAGATCTGAGCTTTTTCGGTGGCTACACCTTC
TRBJ2-3	TRBV4-1	-	TRBD2	CASSQVGTSGVDTQYF	TGCGCCAGCAGCCAGGTGGGGACTAGCGGGGTCGATACGCAGTATTTT
TRBJ1-1	TRBV5-1	-	-	CASSLAQGLNTEAFF	TGCGCCAGCAGCTTGGCACAGGGCCTGAACACTGAAGCTTTCTTT
TRBJ1-2	TRBV4-3	-	TRBD1	CASSQERQGGNYGYTF	TGCGCCAGCAGCCAAGAGAGACAGGGGGGTAACTATGGCTACACCTTC
TRBJ1-6	TRBV6-4	-	TRBD1	CASSEGTGVSPLHF	TGTGCCAGCAGTGAGGGGACAGGGGTTTCACCCCTCCACTTT
TRBJ1-4	TRBV3-1/TRBV3-2	-	-	CASSQNRALGEKLFF	TGTGCCAGCAGCCAAAACAGGGCTCTTGGTGAAAAACTGTTTTTT
TRBJ2-5	TRBV7-2	-	TRBD2	CASSSVLAGEETQYF	TGTGCCAGCAGCTCGGTACTAGCGGGGGAAGAGACCCAGTACTTC
TRBJ2-3	TRBV5-1	-	TRBD1	CASSLAKSGGGSTDTQYF	TGCGCCAGCAGCTTGGCCAAGTCAGGGGGCGGGAGCACAGATACGCAGTATTTT
TRBJ1-2	TRBV6-2/TRBV6-3	once	-	CASSYSGRFYGYTF	TGTGCCAGCAGTTACTCGGGGCGGTTCTATGGCTACACCTTC
TRBJ1-6	TRBV30	-	TRBD1	CAWSVPTGGVPPYNSPLHF	TGTGCCTGGAGTGTACCAACAGGGGGTGTACCCCCTTATAATTCACCCCTCCACTTT
TRBJ1-2	TRBV7-9	-	-	CASSLVGTRNYGYTF	TGTGCCAGCAGCTTAGTTGGGACTCGTAACTATGGCTACACCTTC
TRBJ1-1	TRBV5-1	-	-	CASSLSRVNEAFF	TGCGCCAGCAGCTTATCCAGGGTGAATGAAGCTTTCTTT